This T cell receptor (beta chain) was captured by sequencing in a study of T cell repertoires in cytomegalovirus infection. Across the whole study: CMV epitopes in the study were HLA-C-restricted (recently identified) and HLA-B-restricted (well studied). Public TCR beta signature analysis indicated the presence of both CMV infection and matching HLA type.

This CDR3 has 13 residues. CDR1 and CDR2 (germline): SNHLY, FYNNEI. V gave up 8 bases and J gave up 0 bases, with 9 bases separating them. From the reads, TCRdb called clonotypes with MiXCR, one entry per CDR3 protein. The data hold over 100,000 distinct CDR3 sequences, with around 29% observed a single time. The count of this clonotype is one. Its antigen remains unidentified. Broader study findings: CMV-specific TCR beta clonotypes restricted by HLA-C dominated the ex vivo response.

V and J are TRBV2 and TRBJ2-3; D is possibly TRBD1 (5 bases). The sample in question was CD8+ T cells from cultured PBMCs, obtained from culture after CMV antigen stimulation. This sequence originates from a human donor in good health (CMV status not recorded). Some clones in this sample may be carry-over from other donors' samples. CDR3 sequence (DNA): TGTGCCAGCGGTTGGACAAGCACAGATACGCAGTATTTT. It translates to CASGWTSTDTQYF.